This T cell receptor beta chain came from a study of blood T cell repertoires in COVID-19. Using immunoSEQ multiplex PCR, the repertoire was profiled, and TCRdb retains in-frame clones only, with some absent. The data contain about 72,000 clones, about 92% of them singletons. CDR3 length equals 16 residues. The V end was cut by 0 bases, the J end by 3 bases, with 9 bases between. Germline CDR1 LGHNA, CDR2 YSLEER. The chain recombines TRBV4-3 with TRBJ2-6; TRBD1 might be the D (6 bases). Input material: peripheral blood. This TCR derives from a human donor in a cohort sampled during active COVID-19. The CDR3 loop reads CASSQDPTGGANVLTF. The DNA of the CDR3 is TGCGCCAGCAGCCAAGATCCGACAGGTGGGGCCAACGTCCTGACTTTC.